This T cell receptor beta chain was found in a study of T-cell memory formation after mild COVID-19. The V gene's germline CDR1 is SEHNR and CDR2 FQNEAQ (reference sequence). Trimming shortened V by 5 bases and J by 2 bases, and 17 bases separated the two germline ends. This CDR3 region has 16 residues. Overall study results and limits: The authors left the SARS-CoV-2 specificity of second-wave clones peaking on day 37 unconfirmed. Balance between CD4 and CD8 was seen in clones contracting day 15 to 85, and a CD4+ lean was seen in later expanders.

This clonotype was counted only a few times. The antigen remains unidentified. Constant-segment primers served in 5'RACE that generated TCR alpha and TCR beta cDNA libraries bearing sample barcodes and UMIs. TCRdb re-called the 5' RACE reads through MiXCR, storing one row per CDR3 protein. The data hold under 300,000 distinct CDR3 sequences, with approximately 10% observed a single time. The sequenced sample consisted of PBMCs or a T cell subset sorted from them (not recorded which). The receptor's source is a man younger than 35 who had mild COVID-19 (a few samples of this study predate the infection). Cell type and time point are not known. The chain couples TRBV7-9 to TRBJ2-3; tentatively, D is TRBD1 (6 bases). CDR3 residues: CASSAPGVAITDTQYF. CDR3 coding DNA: TGTGCCAGCAGCGCTCCAGGGGTAGCAATCACAGATACGCAGTATTTT.